The 14 T cell receptor beta chains given below trace back to one sample, sequenced in a study of blood T cell repertoires in COVID-19. Using immunoSEQ multiplex PCR, the repertoire was profiled, and TCRdb retains in-frame clones only, with some absent. The sample consists of a few hundred thousand clones, about nine tenths of them appearing once. Sequenced material: PBMCs or T cells enriched from blood (not recorded which). The receptors originated from a woman aged 45-60 years who had been exposed to COVID-19.

This clone showed up just once. This chain joins TRBV11-1 and TRBJ2-2; D perhaps matches TRBD2 (6 bases). V gave up 3 bases and J gave up 5 bases, with 10 bases separating them. Per germline, CDR1 SGHAT and CDR2 FQDESV (reference sequence). CDR3 length: 14 amino acids. The CDR3 sequence is CASSFGGVTGELFF. CDR3 nucleotides: TGTGCCAGCAGCTTTGGCGGGGTGACCGGGGAGCTGTTTTTT.

The V call is TRBV5-1, the J call TRBJ2-5, with D perhaps matching TRBD1 (6 bases). V lost 4 bases to trimming and J lost 5 bases, with 18 bases between them. The CDR3 is 15 residues long. Germline CDR1 is SGHRS and CDR2 is YFSETQ. CDR3 region: CASSKGLRQDETQYF. In DNA form, the CDR3 reads TGCGCCAGCAGCAAAGGACTCCGACAGGATGAGACCCAGTACTTC.

The genes are TRBV5-1 and TRBJ2-2, with D tentatively TRBD1 (6 bases). The V gene lost 2 bases and the J gene lost 6 bases, with 14 bases spanning the gap. The CDR3 covers 15 residues. The germline V gene encodes CDR1 SGHRS and CDR2 YFSETQ. CDR3 region: CASSLSGTQSGELFF. Here the CDR3 DNA reads TGCGCCAGCAGCTTATCCGGGACACAGTCCGGGGAGCTGTTTTTT.

The V gene is TRBV25-1, the J gene TRBJ2-7; D is unresolved. The CDR3 contains 14 residues. V lost 2 bases and J 3 bases, leaving 11 bases between the germline ends. The germline V gene has CDR1 MGHDK and CDR2 SYGVNS. CDR3 DNA sequence: TGTGCCAGCAGTGAAAAAAACAGAGACTACGAGCAGTACTTC. It codes for CASSEKNRDYEQYF.

The chain carries TRBV20-1 and TRBJ2-7; the D gene is possibly TRBD2 (5 bases). Trimming stripped 3 bases from V and 4 bases from J, with 10 bases between. This CDR3 contains 12 residues. Looked up from germline, CDR1 is DFQATT and CDR2 is SNEGSKA (reference sequence). This chain's CDR3 is CSASISGYEQYF. As DNA, the CDR3 is TGCAGTGCTAGTATTTCGGGGTACGAGCAGTACTTC.

The V call is TRBV11-2, the J call TRBJ1-2, with TRBD1 as a possible D gene (6 bases). Per germline, CDR1 SGHAT and CDR2 FQNNGV. This CDR3 comprises 12 residues. Trimming left V 4 bases short and J 7 bases short, with 10 bases between. The CDR3 coding sequence is TGTGCCAGCAGCTCAGGGGTGTCTGGCTACACCTTC. Translated: CASSSGVSGYTF.

The V gene is TRBV28, the J gene TRBJ2-3; 9 bases agree with TRBD2. Trimming at V came to 7 bases and at J to 0 bases, leaving 11 bases not matched to a gene. Germline assignment: CDR1 MDHEN and CDR2 SYDVKM. The CDR3 loop spans 17 amino acids. CDR3 DNA sequence: TGTGCCAGCACCATGGGGGTAGCGGGGGCAAGCACAGATACGCAGTATTTT. Translated, it gives CASTMGVAGASTDTQYF.

The rearrangement links TRBV7-2 to TRBJ1-2, with 7 nucleotides matching TRBD1. V trimming: 5 bases; J trimming: 0 bases; junction bases outside the gene matches: 6. The CDR3 contains 15 residues. Germline loops: CDR1 SGHTA, CDR2 FQGNSA. DNA for the CDR3: TGTGCCAGCAGCGGCAGACAGGGAGCTAACTATGGCTACACCTTC. It yields the protein CASSGRQGANYGYTF.

This sequence joins TRBV4-1 and TRBJ1-3, with TRBD1 as a possible D gene (5 bases). Between the trimmed V and J ends, which lost 2 bases and 11 bases, there was a span of 19 bases. This CDR3 is 15 amino acids long. Germline assignment: CDR1 MGHRA and CDR2 YSYEKL. This CDR3 is CASSQLAGGASAIYF. The DNA for the CDR3 is TGCGCCAGCAGCCAATTGGCCGGGGGTGCTTCCGCCATATATTTT.

V usage is TRBV27 and J usage is TRBJ1-1; D remains ambiguous. In germline, CDR1 is MNHEY, CDR2 SMNVEV (reference sequence). CDR3 length: 14 amino acids. V was clipped by 5 bases and J by 4 bases, with 14 bases between them. The CDR3 DNA is TGTGCCAGCAGTCCCCTAGATAGGAGCACTGAAGCTTTCTTT. This translates into CASSPLDRSTEAFF.

This chain joins TRBV7-2 and TRBJ1-6; the D gene is possibly TRBD1 (5 bases). Germline lookup yields CDR1 SGHTA and CDR2 FQGNSA. V lost 2 bases and J lost 9, with 14 bases in between. The CDR3 totals 15 residues. The CDR3 reads CASSLNSGSGSPLHF. The CDR3 region has the DNA TGTGCCAGCAGCTTAAACTCAGGGTCGGGTTCACCCCTCCACTTT.

In DNA, the CDR3 is TGTGCCAGCAGTTTGGGGGGGGTTTACGAGCAGTACTTC. Translated, it gives CASSLGGVYEQYF. This chain uses TRBV28 with TRBJ2-7; 7 bases map to TRBD2. The CDR3 has 13 residues. Germline values: CDR1 MDHEN, CDR2 SYDVKM. The J segment lost 4 bases and the V segment lost 3 bases, leaving 3 bases of the junction unmatched.

The rearrangement links TRBV6-5 to TRBJ1-1; possibly TRBD1 for D (5 bases). V lost 6 bases to trimming and J lost 6 bases, with 14 bases between them. Looked up from germline, CDR1 is MNHEY and CDR2 is SVGAGI. This CDR3 region has 13 residues. The CDR3 DNA reads TGTGCCAGCAGCCCCGGACAAGGAGCTGAAGCTTTCTTT. It encodes CASSPGQGAEAFF.

CDR3: CASSTTGYGLVWTEAFF. Written as DNA, the CDR3 is TGTGCCAGCAGCACTACAGGGTACGGACTAGTTTGGACTGAAGCTTTCTTT. This sequence joins TRBV7-9 and TRBJ1-1, with D perhaps matching TRBD1 (6 bases). V lost 5 bases and J 5 bases, leaving 24 bases between the germline ends. Germline V lookup: CDR1 SEHNR, CDR2 FQNEAQ (reference sequence). The CDR3 sequence is 17 residues long.